The 8 T cell receptor beta chains below come from one sample, sequenced in a study of blood T cell repertoires in COVID-19. Profiling relied on immunoSEQ multiplex PCR, and the TCRdb table lists in-frame clones only, not all of them. This repertoire shows 40,000 to 55,000 clones, roughly 83% found once; its top ten account for roughly 15%. What was sequenced was peripheral blood. The source of these receptors is a human donor in a cohort sampled during active COVID-19.

This clone was seen a single time. CDR3 protein: CASSYPTGNWQETQYF. For the CDR3, the DNA is TGTGCCAGCAGTTACCCCACAGGGAATTGGCAAGAGACCCAGTACTTC. The chain uses TRBV6-6 and TRBJ2-5, with a weak D call TRBD1 (6 bases). This CDR3 comprises 16 residues. The germline V and J ends were trimmed by 2 bases and 2 bases, with 15 bases remaining between them. CDR1 and CDR2 from the germline V gene are MNHNY and SVGAGI (reference sequence).

This chain uses TRBV5-1 with TRBJ2-5; a possible D gene is TRBD1 (6 bases). The V end was cut by 2 bases, the J end by 5 bases, with 13 bases between. CDR3 length equals 14 residues. The V gene's germline CDR1 is SGHRS and CDR2 YFSETQ. The CDR3 DNA reads as TGCGCCAGCAGCTTTGGACAGTTGTGGGAGACCCAGTACTTC. It encodes CASSFGQLWETQYF.

This chain links TRBV10-3 with TRBJ1-4; tentatively, D is TRBD1 (5 bases). Germline CDR1 reads ENHRY; CDR2 reads SYGVKD. Trimming removed 5 bases from V and 8 bases from J, with 15 bases in between. CDR3 size: 14 residues. For the CDR3, the DNA is TGTGCCATCAGTACCCGGCAGGGCGGCGAAAAACTGTTTTTT. Its translation is CAISTRQGGEKLFF.

This clone was observed a handful of times. This chain links TRBV5-4 with TRBJ1-5; 10 bases fit TRBD1. V trimming: 4 bases; J trimming: 3 bases; junction bases outside the gene matches: 4. The CDR3 totals 15 residues. Germline V gene data show CDR1 as SGHNT and CDR2 as YYREEE (reference sequence). The CDR3 sequence: CASSEGQGPNQPQHF. For the CDR3, the DNA is TGTGCCAGCAGCGAGGGACAGGGGCCCAATCAGCCCCAGCATTTT.

The gene calls are TRBV7-2 and TRBJ2-5, with 8 nucleotides matching TRBD2. This CDR3 has 15 amino acids. Germline V lookup: CDR1 SGHTA, CDR2 FQGNSA. With 3 bases clipped from V and 2 bases from J, the junction kept 5 bases outside the gene matches. The CDR3 DNA is TGTGCCAGCAGCTTCCCTAGCGGGCTTCAAGAGACCCAGTACTTC. Translation gives CASSFPSGLQETQYF.

The genes are TRBV7-9 and TRBJ2-3; D gene uncertain. This CDR3 is built from 12 residues. V was shortened by 5 bases and J by 5 bases, with 8 bases between the two germline ends. Germline CDR1 SEHNR, CDR2 FQNEAQ (reference sequence). The CDR3 nucleotides are TGTGCCAGCAGCCGAGGAGTAGATACGCAGTATTTT. This sequence encodes CASSRGVDTQYF.

This rearrangement joins TRBV7-8 to TRBJ2-5; maybe TRBD2 (6 bases). The CDR3 is 15 amino acids. Germline CDR1 and CDR2: SGHVS and FQNEAQ. Trimming shortened V by 8 bases and J by 5 bases, and 21 bases separated the two germline ends. This CDR3 is CASRREGRRVETQYF. In DNA, the CDR3 is TGTGCCAGCCGTAGAGAAGGACGGAGGGTGGAGACCCAGTACTTC.

This clone was seen a single time. The genes are TRBV9 and TRBJ2-1, with 14 bases lining up with TRBD2. Germline CDR1 SGDLS, CDR2 YYNGEE. The CDR3 spans 15 residues. Trimming at V came to 3 bases and at J to 4 bases, leaving 0 bases not matched to a gene. This CDR3 is CASSGTSGGYNEQFF. The CDR3 DNA reads TGTGCCAGCAGCGGGACTAGCGGGGGGTACAATGAGCAGTTCTTC.